Below are 17 T cell receptor beta chains sequenced from a single sample in a study of CD8+ T cells in alopecia areata. Treatment specified: oral pan-JAK inhibitor, 5-10 mg twice daily. Once RNA had been extracted, it was reverse transcribed into cDNA to act as the sequencing template. The repertoire was sequenced with immunoSEQ multiplex PCR; TCRdb's copy has only in-frame clones and lacks some. This sample has 200,000 to 250,000 clones, with about 58% found just once. The sequencing used CD4+ T cells sorted from blood, collected at week 4, from a patient treated with tofacitinib. The source of these receptors is a human donor with alopecia areata.

In regard to this clone: One end of the junction varies from germline; a read error may be responsible. The chain uses TRBV20-1 and TRBJ2-2; possibly TRBD1 for D (6 bases). The CDR3 loop spans 11 amino acids. Per the germline V gene, CDR1 is DFQATT and CDR2 is SNEGSKA (reference sequence). CDR3 in DNA: TGCAGTGCTCTGGACAGACTGGGCTGGATTTTT. Translation gives CSALDRLGWIF.

The chain recombines TRBV7-6 with TRBJ2-7; 7 bases map to TRBD2. The J segment lost 6 bases and the V segment lost 5 bases, leaving 10 bases of the junction unmatched. Germline CDR1 reads SGHVS; CDR2 reads FNYEAQ. The CDR3 runs to 14 residues. CDR3 nucleotide sequence: TGTGCCAGCAGCCCCAAAATGGCGGGGGTCGAGCAGTACTTC. It codes for CASSPKMAGVEQYF. The full variable domain, in which reference TRBV7-6 and TRBJ2-7 provide the parts outside the CDR3, is GAGVSQSPRYKVTKRGQDVALRCDPISGHVSLYWYRQALGQGPEFLTYFNYEAQQDKSGLPNDRFSAERPEGSISTLTIQRTEQRDSAMYRCASSPKMAGVEQYFGPGTRLTVT.

This rearrangement joins TRBV5-4 to TRBJ2-2; no clear D gene. Trimming cost V 5 bases and J 1 base, with 9 bases left between them. CDR1 and CDR2 (germline): SGHNT, YYREEE (reference sequence). The CDR3 spans 14 residues. The CDR3 protein is CASSRAENTGELFF. The CDR3, as DNA: TGTGCCAGCAGTCGGGCTGAGAACACCGGGGAGCTGTTTTTT. The whole variable domain, remainder taken from reference TRBV5-4 and TRBJ2-2, is ETGVTQSPTHLIKTRGQQVTLRCSSQSGHNTVSWYQQALGQGPQFIFQYYREEENGRGNFPPRFSGLQFPNYSSELNVNALELDDSALYLCASSRAENTGELFFGEGSRLTVL.

In the case of this clone: A far larger clone lies a single base away; this is likely a read error. This same CDR3 is encoded by further DNA sequences in the sample. The chain carries TRBV5-6 and TRBJ2-3, with no clear D. Germline-derived CDR1 and CDR2 are SGHDT and YYEEEE. The CDR3 covers 13 residues. V was pared by 2 bases and J by 1 base, with 5 bases between. For the CDR3, the DNA is TGTGCCAGCAGCTTAGAGGGCACAGATACGCAGTATTTT. As protein: CASSLEGTDTQYF. Variable domain in full (rest from reference TRBV5-6 and TRBJ2-3): DAGVTQSPTHLIKTRGQQVTLRCSPKSGHDTVSWYQQALGQGPQFIFQYYEEEERQRGNFPDRFSGHQFPNYSSELNVNALLLGDSALYLCASSLEGTDTQYFGPGTRLTVL.

This clone was seen more than once but under ten times. This rearrangement joins TRBV9 to TRBJ2-7, with 7 bases that match TRBD2. V shed 0 bases and J 7 bases; nucleotides not matched to a gene: 4. The CDR3 runs 13 residues. Germline V lookup: CDR1 SGDLS, CDR2 YYNGEE. The CDR3 DNA reads TGTGCCAGCAGCGTAGGGTCCGGGAGGGAGCAGTACTTC. Its translation: CASSVGSGREQYF.

This clone was seen only a few times. The rearrangement links TRBV29-1 to TRBJ2-2; a weak D match, TRBD1 (6 bases). Per the germline V gene, CDR1 is SQVTM and CDR2 is ANQGSEA. The CDR3 has 14 amino acids. The ends were cut back, 7 bases at V and 2 bases at J, with 14 bases in the middle. The CDR3 reads CSAAPGQNTGELFF. The CDR3 DNA is TGCAGCGCCGCCCCGGGACAAAACACCGGGGAGCTGTTTTTT.

This chain joins TRBV15 and TRBJ1-4; D remains unclear. Trimming left V 3 bases short and J 4 bases short, with 9 bases between. From germline, CDR1 is LNHNV and CDR2 YYDKDF (reference sequence). The CDR3 is made up of 14 amino acids. CDR3 amino acids: CATSSGKGNEKLFF. Written as DNA, the CDR3 is TGTGCCACCAGCAGCGGAAAGGGTAATGAAAAACTGTTTTTT.

The rearrangement joins TRBV9 to TRBJ1-6, with D possibly being TRBD1 (6 bases). The germline V gene encodes CDR1 SGDLS and CDR2 YYNGEE. CDR3 length: 16 residues. Trimming left V 3 bases short and J 0 bases short, with 10 bases between. CDR3 protein: CASSEAGDSYNSPLHF. The CDR3 DNA is TGTGCCAGCAGCGAGGCAGGGGACTCCTATAATTCACCCCTCCACTTT.

The V and J genes are TRBV9 and TRBJ2-1; unclear D gene. Germline CDR1 SGDLS, CDR2 YYNGEE. Trimming took 1 base from V and 0 from J, leaving 8 bases between them. This CDR3 region has 15 residues. The CDR3 bases are TGTGCCAGCAGCGTATGGGGAAGCTCCTACAATGAGCAGTTCTTC. It encodes CASSVWGSSYNEQFF.

This clone was seen more than once but under ten times. The chain has TRBV4-3 and TRBJ2-6; D ambiguous. Germline CDR1 LGHNA, CDR2 YSLEER. Trimming removed 4 bases from V and 5 bases from J, with 18 bases in between. The length of the CDR3 is 17 residues. CDR3 nucleotide sequence: TGCGCCAGCAGCCCAACAACCTACGAGGACCGGGCCAACGTCCTGACTTTC. This translates into CASSPTTYEDRANVLTF.

The chain combines TRBV30 with TRBJ2-3, with 7 bases lining up with TRBD2. The CDR3 has 15 amino acids. Germline V gene sequence: CDR1 GTSNPN, CDR2 SVGIG (reference sequence). V shed 6 bases and J 6 bases; nucleotides not matched to a gene: 15. Here the CDR3 reads CACQTSASGRDTQYF. As DNA, the CDR3 is TGTGCCTGTCAAACTAGCGCCAGTGGTAGGGATACGCAGTATTTT.

V usage is TRBV29-1 and J usage is TRBJ1-6, with D possibly matching TRBD1 (5 bases). CDR3 length equals 13 residues. V lost 4 bases and J 7 bases, leaving 11 bases between the germline ends. Germline assignment: CDR1 SQVTM and CDR2 ANQGSEA. For the CDR3, the DNA is TGCAGCGTTGGCCAGGGCGAGAATTCACCCCTCCACTTT. This sequence encodes CSVGQGENSPLHF.

This clone has just one count. At one end the junction does not follow the germline gene, possibly because of a read error. J is TRBJ1-2 and V is TRBV9; D unresolved. In germline, CDR1 is SGDLS, CDR2 YYNGEE. The CDR3 extends over 14 amino acids. The CDR3 nucleotides are TGTGCCAACAGCCCCCCCGGGAATAAACCCTGCTACACCTTC. This translates into CANSPPGNKPCYTF.

This clone was detected only once. The sample has other DNA sequences that encode this CDR3 too. The chain is built from TRBV20-1 and TRBJ2-3; no definite D call. The germline gives CDR1 DFQATT, CDR2 SNEGSKA (reference sequence). The CDR3 runs 10 residues. The ends were cut back, 3 bases at V and 6 bases at J, with 4 bases in the middle. The CDR3 loop is CSASRDTQYF. The DNA for the CDR3 is TGCAGTGCTAGCAGGGATACGCAGTATTTT.

The CDR3 bases are TGTGCCAGCAGCCCAGCGATCTATGGCTACACCTTC. Encoded protein: CASSPAIYGYTF. The chain carries TRBV7-9 and TRBJ1-2, with D unresolved. Trimming removed 5 bases from V and 4 bases from J, with 8 bases in between. Germline V lookup: CDR1 SEHNR, CDR2 FQNEAQ (reference sequence). The CDR3 is 12 amino acids. The full variable domain, with the rest looked up from reference TRBV7-9 and TRBJ1-2, is DTGVSQNPRHKITKRGQNVTFRCDPISEHNRLYWYRQTLGQGPEFLTYFQNEAQLEKSRLLSDRFSAERPKGSFSTLEIQRTEQGDSAMYLCASSPAIYGYTFGSGTRLTVV.

The chain links TRBV15 to TRBJ2-5, with TRBD2 matching 10 bases. V was clipped by 1 base and J by 2 bases; unmatched bases: 1. There are 15 residues in the CDR3. CDR1 LNHNV and CDR2 YYDKDF come from the germline V gene (reference sequence). CDR3 nucleotides: TGTGCCACCAGCAGAGGGACTAGCGGTCAAGAGACCCAGTACTTC. Translation: CATSRGTSGQETQYF.

The chain is built from TRBV5-4 and TRBJ2-7, with 9 bases that match TRBD1. CDR1 and CDR2 from the germline V gene are SGHNT and YYREEE (reference sequence). This CDR3 region has 14 residues. V was clipped by 4 bases and J by 4 bases; unmatched bases: 6. The CDR3 coding sequence is TGTGCCAGCAGCCCCACGGACAGGGGTTACGAGCAGTACTTC. Translating gives CASSPTDRGYEQYF.